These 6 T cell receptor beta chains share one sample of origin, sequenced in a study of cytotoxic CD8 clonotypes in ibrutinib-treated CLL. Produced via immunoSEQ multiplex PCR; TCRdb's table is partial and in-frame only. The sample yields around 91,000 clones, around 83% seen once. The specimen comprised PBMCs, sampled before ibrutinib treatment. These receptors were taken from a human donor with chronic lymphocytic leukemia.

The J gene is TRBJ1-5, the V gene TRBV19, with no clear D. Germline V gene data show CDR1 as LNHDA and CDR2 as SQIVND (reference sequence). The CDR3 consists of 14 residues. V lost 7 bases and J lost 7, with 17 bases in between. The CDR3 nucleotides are TGTGCCAGTACCCGAGGAGAAGTAGGACAGCCCCAGCATTTT. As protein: CASTRGEVGQPQHF.

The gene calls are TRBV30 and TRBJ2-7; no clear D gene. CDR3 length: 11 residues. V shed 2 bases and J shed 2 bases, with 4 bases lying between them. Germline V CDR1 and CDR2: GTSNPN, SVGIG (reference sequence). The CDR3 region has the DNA TGTGCCTGGAGTAGGACCTACGAGCAGTACTTC. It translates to CAWSRTYEQYF.

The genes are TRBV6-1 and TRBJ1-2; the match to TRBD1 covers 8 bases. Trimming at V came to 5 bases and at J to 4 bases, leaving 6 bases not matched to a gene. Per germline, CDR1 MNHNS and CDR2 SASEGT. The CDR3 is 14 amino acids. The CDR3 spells CASSSTDRGYGYTF. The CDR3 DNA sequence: TGTGCCAGCAGTTCCACTGACAGGGGCTATGGCTACACCTTC.

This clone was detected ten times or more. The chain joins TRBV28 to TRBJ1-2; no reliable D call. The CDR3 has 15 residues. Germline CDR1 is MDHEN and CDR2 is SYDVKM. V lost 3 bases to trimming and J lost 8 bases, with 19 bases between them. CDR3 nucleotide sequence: TGTGCCAGCAGTTTCGCAGCGGGCGGCCTAGGAGGCTACACCTTC. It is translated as CASSFAAGGLGGYTF.

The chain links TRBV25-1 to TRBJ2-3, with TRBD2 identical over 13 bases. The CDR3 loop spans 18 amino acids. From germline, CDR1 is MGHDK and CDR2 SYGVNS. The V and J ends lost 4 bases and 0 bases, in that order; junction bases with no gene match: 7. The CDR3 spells CASSVTSGRAISTDTQYF. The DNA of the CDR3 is TGTGCCAGCAGTGTTACTAGCGGGAGGGCAATTAGCACAGATACGCAGTATTTT.

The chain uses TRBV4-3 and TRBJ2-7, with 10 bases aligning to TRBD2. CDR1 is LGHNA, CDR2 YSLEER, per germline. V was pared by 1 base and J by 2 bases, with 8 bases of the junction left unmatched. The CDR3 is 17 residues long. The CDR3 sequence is CASSQVVSGRLTYEQYF. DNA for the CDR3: TGCGCCAGCAGCCAAGTAGTTAGCGGGAGGCTTACCTACGAGCAGTACTTC.